Following are 19 T cell receptor beta chains from one sample sequenced in a study of shared clonotypes between healthy human individuals. Sequenced by immunoSEQ multiplex PCR; TCRdb stores in-frame clones only, minus some. The data contain approximately 510,000 clones, about four fifths of them singletons. Sequencing was done on a sample of PBMCs. The origin of the receptors is a woman in her thirties or forties in good health. Some clones in this sample may be carry-over from other donors' samples.

This clone was counted between two and nine times. J is TRBJ1-1 and V is TRBV4-1; D gene uncertain. Germline lookup yields CDR1 MGHRA and CDR2 YSYEKL. V was clipped by 0 bases and J by 4 bases, with 6 bases between them. This CDR3 contains 13 residues. The CDR3 loop reads CASSQDEGTEAFF. The CDR3, as DNA: TGCGCCAGCAGCCAAGATGAGGGCACTGAAGCTTTCTTT.

The gene calls are TRBV18 and TRBJ1-2, with TRBD1 matching 9 bases. CDR3 size: 18 residues. Trimming removed 1 base from V and 4 bases from J; junction bases left unmatched: 13. Germline lookup yields CDR1 KGHSH and CDR2 LQKENI. The CDR3 coding sequence is TGTGCCAGCTCACCACAGGGGACAGGGACCTCGGGCGGCTATGGCTACACCTTC. Protein: CASSPQGTGTSGGYGYTF.

The V call is TRBV15, the J call TRBJ1-3, with D possibly being TRBD1 (6 bases). Per the germline V gene, CDR1 is LNHNV and CDR2 is YYDKDF (reference sequence). CDR3 length: 16 amino acids. V was trimmed by 0 bases and J by 0 bases, leaving 9 bases between them. CDR3 sequence reads: CATSRDRGHSGNTIYF. Written as DNA, the CDR3 is TGTGCCACCAGCAGAGATCGGGGACACTCTGGAAACACCATATATTTT.

The J gene is TRBJ1-1, the V gene TRBV9; D not certain. Trimming removed 0 bases from V and 1 base from J, with 4 bases in between. The germline V gene encodes CDR1 SGDLS and CDR2 YYNGEE. The CDR3 covers 13 residues. CDR3 loop: CASSVGANTEAFF. The DNA for the CDR3 is TGTGCCAGCAGCGTAGGAGCGAACACTGAAGCTTTCTTT.

This chain connects TRBV6-1 to TRBJ2-7; D is ambiguous. CDR1 is MNHNS and CDR2 is SASEGT in the germline V gene. V was cut by 10 bases and J by 0 bases, with 16 bases left in between. The CDR3 spans 14 residues. CDR3 DNA sequence: TGTGCCACCAAGACACCAATTGGCTCCTACGAGCAGTACTTC. It yields the protein CATKTPIGSYEQYF.

The chain links TRBV7-9 to TRBJ2-7; tentatively, D is TRBD1 (6 bases). The CDR3 is made up of 11 amino acids. Germline V gene lookup returns CDR1 SEHNR and CDR2 FQNEAQ (reference sequence). Trimming shortened V by 5 bases and J by 12 bases, and 14 bases separated the two germline ends. CDR3 nucleotides: TGTGCCAGCAGCCCTCGACAGGCCTTGTACTTC. Protein: CASSPRQALYF.

The chain joins TRBV25-1 to TRBJ1-2; D is unresolved. CDR1 and CDR2 from the germline V gene are MGHDK and SYGVNS. This CDR3 contains 12 residues. Trimming took 4 bases from V and 4 from J, leaving 7 bases between them. The CDR3 DNA reads TGTGCCAGCAGTGTTTCGGGCTATGGCTACACCTTC. This codes for CASSVSGYGYTF.

In this sample, this clone turned up a few times. The J gene is TRBJ1-5, the V gene TRBV10-3, with TRBD1 matching over 7 bases. The CDR3 has 15 amino acids. The V gene's germline CDR1 is ENHRY and CDR2 SYGVKD. After removal of 6 bases from V and 3 bases from J, the junction contained 8 bases not matched to a gene. The CDR3 coding sequence is TGTGCCATCAGCACGACCGGGACAGACAATCAGCCCCAGCATTTT. Translation gives CAISTTGTDNQPQHF.

This chain links TRBV5-6 with TRBJ2-5, with a possible D match to TRBD2 (6 bases). Trimming removed 4 bases from V and 5 bases from J, with 18 bases in between. CDR1 is SGHDT and CDR2 is YYEEEE in the germline V gene. The CDR3 is made up of 15 amino acids. For the CDR3, the DNA is TGTGCCAGCAGCCCCCTCGGGGGAAGGAGGGAGACCCAGTACTTC. Translation: CASSPLGGRRETQYF.

V and J are TRBV19 and TRBJ2-2; TRBD2 matches at 8 bases. Germline V gene sequence: CDR1 LNHDA, CDR2 SQIVND (reference sequence). There are 15 residues in the CDR3. The V gene end was trimmed by 3 bases and the J gene end by 4 bases; junction bases not matched to a gene: 4. This chain's CDR3 is CASSMTLAGTGELFF. CDR3 nucleotide sequence: TGTGCCAGTAGTATGACTCTAGCGGGCACCGGGGAGCTGTTTTTT.

The V and J genes are TRBV10-3 and TRBJ2-7; no clear D gene. The CDR3 covers 11 residues. The V end lost 10 bases, the J end lost 5 bases, and 12 bases lay between the germline ends. Germline V gene sequence: CDR1 ENHRY, CDR2 SYGVKD. The CDR3 spells CARKQPDEQYF. The CDR3, as DNA: TGTGCCAGAAAACAGCCTGACGAGCAGTACTTC.

Notes on this clone: This sample includes further DNA sequences coding for the same CDR3. The CDR3: CASSQDRTSGSYEQYF. DNA of the CDR3: TGCGCCAGCAGCCAAGATAGGACTAGCGGGAGCTACGAGCAGTACTTC. The rearrangement links TRBV4-3 to TRBJ2-7; 13 nucleotides align to TRBD2. Trimming took 0 bases from V and 3 from J; bases not matched to a gene: 2. Germline V lookup: CDR1 LGHNA, CDR2 YSLEER. The CDR3 covers 16 residues.

CDR3 DNA sequence: TGTGCCAGTAGTATTCAGGGCTTTAATGAAAAACTGTTTTTT. Translating gives CASSIQGFNEKLFF. The rearrangement joins TRBV19 to TRBJ1-4, with a tentative D call TRBD1 (5 bases). The germline V and J ends were trimmed by 3 bases and 4 bases, with 9 bases remaining between them. This CDR3 contains 14 residues. The germline V gene encodes CDR1 LNHDA and CDR2 SQIVND (reference sequence).

V is TRBV10-3 and J is TRBJ2-3, with TRBD1 matching 10 bases. CDR3 length: 13 residues. CDR1 is ENHRY and CDR2 is SYGVKD in the germline V gene. After removal of 8 bases from V and 1 base from J, the junction contained 0 bases not matched to a gene. The CDR3 DNA reads as TGTGCCATCGGGACAGGGGGCACAGATACGCAGTATTTT. Translation gives CAIGTGGTDTQYF.

The chain employs TRBV29-1 and TRBJ2-5; no firm D call. CDR1 SQVTM and CDR2 ANQGSEA come from the germline V gene. The V end was cut by 2 bases, the J end by 2 bases, with 9 bases between. The CDR3 spans 13 residues. The CDR3 region has the DNA TGCAGCGTTGAATTGATGCAGCAAGAGACCCAGTACTTC. This translates into CSVELMQQETQYF.

CDR3 nucleotide sequence: TGTGCCAGCGCAATTCACCGGGACAGTGAAGCTTTCTTT. Translating it yields CASAIHRDSEAFF. The chain combines TRBV7-9 with TRBJ1-1; 7 bases match TRBD1. This CDR3 comprises 13 residues. J lost 7 bases, V lost 8 bases, and 10 bases had no gene match. Germline-derived CDR1 and CDR2 are SEHNR and FQNEAQ (reference sequence).

CDR3 sequence (DNA): TGTGCCAGCAGTTTATTTAGCGGGGGGCCCTCCGGGAATGAGCAGTTCTTC. Its translation: CASSLFSGGPSGNEQFF. V usage is TRBV27 and J usage is TRBJ2-1; TRBD2 matches 10 bases. The V gene end was trimmed by 1 base and the J gene end by 7 bases; junction bases not matched to a gene: 10. The CDR3 is 17 amino acids. Per the germline V gene, CDR1 is MNHEY and CDR2 is SMNVEV (reference sequence).

V gene TRBV19 combines with J gene TRBJ2-7, with 9 bases matching TRBD2. This CDR3 contains 15 residues. Germline CDR1 and CDR2: LNHDA and SQIVND (reference sequence). J lost 6 bases, V lost 4 bases, and 10 bases had no gene match. As DNA, the CDR3 is TGTGCCAGTAGTAAGGGCAGCGGGAGGATAGGCGAGCAGTACTTC. This translates into CASSKGSGRIGEQYF.

This chain uses TRBV14 with TRBJ2-4; TRBD2 is a possible D gene (5 bases). CDR1 and CDR2 (germline): SGHDN, FVKESK. This CDR3 has 21 amino acids. Trimming pared 0 bases from V and 0 bases from J, leaving 24 bases between. Here the CDR3 DNA reads TGTGCCAGCAGCCAAGAAAATGTTTTACTAGGCGGGCTCGGAGCCAAAAACATTCAGTACTTC. This sequence encodes CASSQENVLLGGLGAKNIQYF.